This passage covers 26 T cell receptor beta chains from one sample sequenced in a study of shared clonotypes between healthy human individuals. Only in-frame clones appear in the TCRdb table, and some are missing; sequencing was by immunoSEQ multiplex PCR. The sample lists more than 900,000 clones; about 80% were seen once. Sequencing was performed on memory CD4+ T cells from PBMCs. Regarding subset: CD45RA-negative fraction. The receptor source for this set is a man younger than 30 in good health. Some clones in this sample may be carry-over from other donors' samples.

The chain links TRBV6-1 to TRBJ1-1; D gene ambiguous. Trimming shortened V by 6 bases and J by 3 bases, and 17 bases separated the two germline ends. The germline CDR1 and CDR2 sequences are MNHNS and SASEGT. The CDR3 runs to 15 residues. The CDR3 DNA follows: TGTGCCAGCAGCCCGCCCAGGTATATGGACACTGAAGCTTTCTTT. Translating gives CASSPPRYMDTEAFF.

This clone has more than one count but fewer than ten. This rearrangement joins TRBV19 to TRBJ1-1, with D unclear. V lost 9 bases, J lost 5 bases, and 16 bases lay in between. Germline CDR1 reads LNHDA; CDR2 reads SQIVND (reference sequence). The CDR3 extends over 13 amino acids. CDR3: CASTWDSGTEAFF. Here the CDR3 DNA reads TGTGCCAGCACCTGGGATTCGGGGACTGAAGCTTTCTTT. Complete variable domain (other parts from reference TRBV19 and TRBJ1-1): DGGITQSPKYLFRKEGQNVTLSCEQNLNHDAMYWYRQDPGQGLRLIYYSQIVNDFQKGDIAEGYSVSREKKESFPLTVTSAQKNPTAFYLCASTWDSGTEAFFGQGTRLTVV.

This clone was counted ten times or more. The rearrangement links TRBV6-5 to TRBJ2-1; the D gene is possibly TRBD1 (5 bases). Germline V gives CDR1 MNHEY, CDR2 SVGAGI. Trimming pared 4 bases from V and 1 base from J, leaving 8 bases between. CDR3 length equals 14 residues. The CDR3 region has the DNA TGTGCCAGCAGTTGGGGCTCATCCTACAATGAGCAGTTCTTC. Translating gives CASSWGSSYNEQFF.

The V and J genes are TRBV28 and TRBJ2-1; 11 bases are shared with TRBD1. The J segment lost 11 bases and the V segment lost 6 bases, leaving 9 bases of the junction unmatched. Germline V gives CDR1 MDHEN, CDR2 SYDVKM. This CDR3 has 14 amino acids. The CDR3 sequence is CASRPGTGGRQQFF. DNA of the CDR3: TGTGCCAGCAGGCCCGGGACAGGGGGACGCCAGCAGTTCTTC.

The chain couples TRBV28 to TRBJ1-5; D perhaps matches TRBD1 (5 bases). The germline gives CDR1 MDHEN, CDR2 SYDVKM. CDR3 size: 16 residues. Between the trimmed V and J ends, which lost 5 bases and 0 bases, there was a span of 14 bases. CDR3 protein: CASSPDQGSSNQPQHF. DNA for the CDR3: TGTGCCAGCAGTCCGGATCAGGGAAGTAGCAATCAGCCCCAGCATTTT.

CDR3 residues: CASQRDMNTEAFF. Here the CDR3 DNA reads TGTGCCAGCCAACGGGATATGAACACTGAAGCTTTCTTT. This chain uses TRBV9 with TRBJ1-1, with unresolved D. Trimming shortened V by 7 bases and J by 0 bases, and 10 bases separated the two germline ends. The CDR3 spans 13 residues. Germline CDR1 and CDR2: SGDLS and YYNGEE.

This clone was detected a few times. The chain recombines TRBV28 with TRBJ1-2; unclear D gene. The CDR3 extends over 12 amino acids. V lost 7 bases to trimming and J lost 8 bases, with 14 bases between them. Germline V lookup: CDR1 MDHEN, CDR2 SYDVKM. The CDR3 nucleotides are TGTGCCAGCACCCAGGCGCCACGAGGCTACACCTTC. It specifies CASTQAPRGYTF.

Comment on this clone: A single base is all that separates this from a far larger clone, so a read error is likely. V is TRBV5-8 and J is TRBJ1-1; D remains ambiguous. The ends were cut back, 2 bases at V and 6 bases at J, with 5 bases in the middle. The CDR3 length is 11 residues. Germline CDR1 reads SGHTS; CDR2 reads YDEGEE. The CDR3, as DNA: TGTGCCAGCAGCTTCGAAGCTGAAGCTTTCTTT. This gives the protein CASSFEAEAFF.

Points on this clone: Possible read error: a much larger clone is one base away. Other DNA variants within this sample encode the same CDR3. The chain recombines TRBV4-1 with TRBJ1-2, with TRBD1 as a possible D gene (5 bases). Per the germline V gene, CDR1 is MGHRA and CDR2 is YSYEKL. CDR3 length equals 14 residues. CDR3 DNA: TGCGCCAGCACCCGGCGGGGGGGTTCCTATGGTTACACCTTC. It encodes CASTRRGGSYGYTF.

The chain links TRBV28 to TRBJ1-5, with TRBD1 matching 8 bases. Per germline, CDR1 MDHEN and CDR2 SYDVKM. Germline trimming cut 6 bases from V and 6 bases from J; bases unmatched to any gene: 10. CDR3 length: 15 residues. For the CDR3, the DNA is TGTGCCAGCAGGATCTCCCAGGGGGCCTTTCAGCCCCAGCATTTT. Protein: CASRISQGAFQPQHF.

The chain carries TRBV5-5 and TRBJ2-2; no clear D gene. The germline CDR1 and CDR2 sequences are SGHKS and YYEKEE (reference sequence). The V end lost 0 bases, the J end lost 0 bases, and 9 bases lay between the germline ends. The CDR3 has 16 residues. The CDR3 sequence is CASSLVRNANTGELFF. CDR3 bases: TGTGCCAGCAGCTTGGTGAGGAACGCGAACACCGGGGAGCTGTTTTTT.

The chain joins TRBV20-1 to TRBJ2-3; D is undetermined. The CDR3 totals 11 residues. Germline-derived CDR1 and CDR2 are DFQATT and SNEGSKA (reference sequence). Trimming took off 6 bases at V and 2 bases at J, with 6 bases between the two ends. DNA for the CDR3: TGCAGTGCAACAGACACAGATACGCAGTATTTT. Translated: CSATDTDTQYF.

Notes on this clone: The junction and the germline gene differ at one end; a read error may be behind it. The rearrangement links TRBV11-2 to TRBJ2-7; the D gene could be TRBD1 or TRBD2 (7 bases each). The CDR3 totals 15 residues. From germline, CDR1 is SGHAT and CDR2 FQNNGV. The CDR3 loop is CASSPRGGPLAERYF. As DNA, the CDR3 is TGTGCCAGCAGCCCCAGGGGGGGGCCCTTAGCCGAGCGGTACTTC. Full variable domain (outside the CDR3, taken from reference TRBV11-2 and TRBJ2-7): EAGVAQSPRYKIIEKRQSVAFWCNPISGHATLYWYQQILGQGPKLLIQFQNNGVVDDSQLPKDRFSAERLKGVDSTLKIQPAKLEDSAVYLCASSPRGGPLAERYFGPGTRLTVT.

Points on this clone: The identical CDR3 is also encoded by other nucleotide sequences in the sample. V usage is TRBV5-1 and J usage is TRBJ2-1; 12 positions match TRBD2. Unmatched junction bases numbered 4, after V lost 4 bases and J lost 8 bases. Germline CDR1 and CDR2: SGHRS and YFSETQ. This CDR3 spans 14 amino acids. CDR3 sequence (DNA): TGCGCCAGCAGCCCGGGACTAGCGGGTGATGAGCAGTTCTTC. Translating gives CASSPGLAGDEQFF.

This chain uses TRBV5-4 with TRBJ1-1; 9 bases line up with TRBD1. Germline loops: CDR1 SGHNT, CDR2 YYREEE (reference sequence). The J segment lost 3 bases and the V segment lost 3 bases, leaving 3 bases of the junction unmatched. This CDR3 has 14 amino acids. The CDR3 spells CASSYDRGDTEAFF. The DNA for the CDR3 is TGTGCCAGCAGCTACGACAGGGGGGACACTGAAGCTTTCTTT. Supplemented by reference TRBV5-4 and TRBJ1-1, the full variable domain reads ETGVTQSPTHLIKTRGQQVTLRCSSQSGHNTVSWYQQALGQGPQFIFQYYREEENGRGNFPPRFSGLQFPNYSSELNVNALELDDSALYLCASSYDRGDTEAFFGQGTRLTVV.

This clone was counted many times. The chain uses TRBV4-2 and TRBJ2-3; D unresolved. There are 15 residues in the CDR3. Germline V CDR1 and CDR2: LGHNA, YNFKEQ. Trimming stripped 1 base from V and 0 bases from J, with 8 bases between. The chain's CDR3 is CASSQVLSSTDTQYF. DNA of the CDR3: TGTGCCAGCAGCCAAGTCCTATCTAGCACAGATACGCAGTATTTT.

The chain links TRBV28 to TRBJ1-2; the D gene is possibly TRBD1 (6 bases). Germline V gene lookup returns CDR1 MDHEN and CDR2 SYDVKM. V was cut by 6 bases and J by 2 bases, with 19 bases left in between. This CDR3 is built from 16 residues. The CDR3 coding sequence is TGTGCCAGCAGAGTACCCGGGACACGCGCGAACTATGGCTACACCTTC. It is translated as CASRVPGTRANYGYTF.

This clone has at least ten counts. The rearrangement uses TRBV5-4 and TRBJ1-3; the D gene is possibly TRBD1 (6 bases). The V gene's germline CDR1 is SGHNT and CDR2 YYREEE (reference sequence). CDR3 size: 15 residues. With 2 bases removed from V and 0 bases from J, the gap between germline ends came to 9 bases. CDR3 sequence reads: CASSFGQLSGNTIYF. Written as DNA, the CDR3 is TGTGCCAGCAGCTTCGGACAGCTCTCTGGAAACACCATATATTTT.

This chain connects TRBV6-7 to TRBJ2-1, with 16 bases aligning to TRBD2. TRBV6-7 is labeled an ORF, and its function is uncertain. Trimming removed 9 bases from V and 1 base from J; junction bases left unmatched: 6. The length of the CDR3 is 17 residues. The CDR3 DNA is TGTGCCAGGCGGGGACTAGCGGGAGGGCCATCCTACAATGAGCAGTTCTTC. Amino acids: CARRGLAGGPSYNEQFF.

About this clone: One end of the junction is discordant with germline, which a read error may explain. The same CDR3 also results from other DNA sequences found in this sample. The chain links TRBV28 to TRBJ1-5; unclear D gene. Germline lookup yields CDR1 MDHEN and CDR2 SYDVKM. The CDR3 has 15 amino acids. The CDR3 spells CASSFDSRQVQPQHF. Here the CDR3 DNA reads TGTGCCAGCAGTTTTGACTCCCGGCAGGTGCAGCCTCAGCATTTT.

The rearrangement joins TRBV30 to TRBJ2-1; either TRBD1 or TRBD2 may supply D (5 bases each). Germline V gene data show CDR1 as GTSNPN and CDR2 as SVGIG (reference sequence). The V end was cut by 5 bases, the J end by 10 bases, with 9 bases between. The CDR3 sequence is 10 residues long. The DNA for the CDR3 is TGTGCCTGGGGGACCTACGAGCAGTTCTTC. It encodes CAWGTYEQFF.

There are many counts of this clone. This chain connects TRBV5-1 to TRBJ2-1, with 10 positions matching TRBD1. The CDR3 contains 17 residues. The ends lost 0 bases at V and 8 bases at J; junction bases unmatched: 11. Germline-derived CDR1 and CDR2 are SGHRS and YFSETQ. CDR3 in DNA: TGCGCCAGCAGCTTGGCCTATACCGGGACAGGGGTTGATGAGCAGTTCTTC. Translation: CASSLAYTGTGVDEQFF.

This clone appeared a few times. The rearrangement joins TRBV28 to TRBJ1-5; 9 nucleotides agree with TRBD1. V was clipped by 6 bases and J by 5 bases; unmatched bases: 2. Germline V gives CDR1 MDHEN, CDR2 SYDVKM. The CDR3 runs 13 residues. This chain's CDR3 is CASRGQGYQPQHF. The CDR3 DNA is TGTGCCAGCAGAGGACAGGGGTATCAGCCCCAGCATTTT.

This chain links TRBV30 with TRBJ2-1; a weak D match, TRBD2 (6 bases). The V gene lost 3 bases and the J gene lost 4 bases, with 13 bases spanning the gap. Germline-derived CDR1 and CDR2 are GTSNPN and SVGIG (reference sequence). The CDR3 runs 14 residues. CDR3 sequence: CAWSHLSGYNEQFF. CDR3 bases: TGTGCCTGGAGCCACCTTAGCGGATACAATGAGCAGTTCTTC. Full variable domain (rest looked up from reference TRBV30 and TRBJ2-1): SQTIHQWPATLVQPVGSPLSLECTVEGTSNPNLYWYRQAAGRGLQLLFYSVGIGQISSEVPQNLSASRPQDRQFILSSKKLLLSDSGFYLCAWSHLSGYNEQFFGPGTRLTVL.

The rearrangement links TRBV28 to TRBJ2-1; 10 nucleotides align to TRBD2. Trimming at V came to 3 bases and at J to 8 bases, leaving 4 bases not matched to a gene. The CDR3 has 14 residues. Germline V gene data show CDR1 as MDHEN and CDR2 as SYDVKM. CDR3 bases: TGTGCCAGCAGTTTTTCTAGCGGGGGTGATGAGCAGTTCTTC. This translates into CASSFSSGGDEQFF.

The chain links TRBV27 to TRBJ2-7; no reliable D call. This CDR3 is 12 amino acids long. CDR1 is MNHEY and CDR2 is SMNVEV in the germline V gene (reference sequence). Trimming removed 5 bases from V and 7 bases from J, with 12 bases in between. The CDR3 sequence is CASSHWAGEQYF. The CDR3 DNA is TGTGCCAGCAGTCACTGGGCCGGTGAGCAGTACTTC.